The entry that follows covers one T cell receptor beta chain sequence. Its antigen is still unknown. There are no base qualities to consult, and no much larger clone falls within one base. In the germline V gene, CDR1 corresponds to SGHTA and CDR2 to FQGNSA. A distance of 9 bases separates the germline ends of V and J, which lose 3 bases and 4 bases respectively. The CDR3 sequence holds 14 residues, the cysteine and phenylalanine included. Solely the CDR3 DNA is kept, with 42 bases framed from the first base. The collaborating institutions used their own protocols to collect whole blood in K2EDTA tubes. Collaborator samples were shipped for TCRbeta analysis as frozen whole blood, isolated PBMCs, or DNA extracted from either sample type. The source of the sample is a study of blood T cell repertoires in COVID-19 (dated by TCRdb to 2020 to 2021). Looking at the study overall: The collaborator samples originated in the United States, Italy and Spain and spanned the acute and convalescent phases of COVID-19. The material from the prospective study consisted of cDNA or gDNA derived from T cells, B-cell-depleted T cells, or PBMCs. Subjects who had been exposed to COVID-19, were actively infected with it, or had recovered from it provided the deeply sampled blood TCRbeta repertoires that made up the dataset. The repertoires were made available in a free public database intended to serve as a resource for research on the immune response to SARS-CoV-2. Samples came from the ongoing ImmuneRACE study (first 160 participants) plus 1,254 subjects from 6 global collaborators. Nearly every sample came with metadata listing a de-identified subject ID, COVID-19 status, age in years and sex. Where HLA class I and class II types were available, the types were taken from metadata supplied by the sample provider, not from assay-based typing. On the study overall, not on this receptor specifically: Clinical and demographic metadata were provided uncurated, with the amount varying by source and participant.

The immunoSEQ Assay, a bias-controlled multiplex PCR, was used to amplify TCRbeta CDR3 regions from genomic DNA. The authors' analysis ran thus. Nucleated cell counts per sample were estimated from amplification of reference gene primers within the assay. Sequence reads were collapsed and filtered to measure the absolute abundance of every unique TCRbeta CDR3 rearrangement. Productive Simpson clonality was computed per sample as the square root of Simpson's diversity index over productive rearrangements. TCRdb retrieved this table from immuneACCESS and kept in-frame rearrangements only. Not all clones are present; in checked studies, unresolved V genes account for under half, and no reason is known for the remainder. D and trimming come from the DNA, and the V and J calls and clone size come from that table. This sample lists around 130,000 clones; roughly four fifths were detected once. The leading ten clones occupy 12% of the sample.

The V and J segments used are TRBV7-2 and TRBJ1-4; the D segment could be TRBD1, given 6 matching bases. The source of this sequence is a human donor in a cohort sampled during active COVID-19. The sample taken for sequencing was peripheral blood. The nucleotide sequence reads as follows: TGTGCCAGCAGCTTGTCCAGGGGTAATGAAAAACTGTTTTTT. It translates as CASSLSRGNEKLFF.